The 14 T cell receptor beta chains listed next were all sequenced from one sample in a study of T cell repertoires in cytomegalovirus infection. TCRdb called the reads again in MiXCR, with one record for every CDR3 protein. The data show hundreds of thousands of distinct CDR3 sequences, approximately 10% seen once. The sequenced material came from PBMCs. Receptors originate from a human donor in good health (CMV status not recorded). Some clones in this sample may be carry-over from other donors' samples.

The chain recombines TRBV20-1 with TRBJ2-7; 13 bases align to TRBD2. V was clipped by 3 bases and J by 5 bases; unmatched bases: 7. This CDR3 contains 15 residues. The germline V gene encodes CDR1 DFQATT and CDR2 SNEGSKA (reference sequence). The CDR3, as DNA: TGCAGTGCTAGCGCAGGGACTAGCGGGGTTCACGAGCAGTACTTC. Residues: CSASAGTSGVHEQYF.

In this sample, this clonotype turned up many times. The CDR3 nucleotides are TGTGCCAGCAACGGACAGGGGTCCCCCTATGGCTACACCTTC. Its translation is CASNGQGSPYGYTF. This chain joins TRBV2 and TRBJ1-2, with 9 bases aligning to TRBD1. The CDR3 contains 14 residues. In germline, CDR1 is SNHLY, CDR2 FYNNEI. The trim removed 7 bases at V and 4 bases at J, leaving 7 bases unmatched.

This clonotype was detected ten times or more. The chain employs TRBV5-1 and TRBJ2-1; TRBD2 matches at 9 bases. Trimming removed 0 bases from V and 8 bases from J; junction bases left unmatched: 9. From germline, CDR1 is SGHRS and CDR2 YFSETQ. This CDR3 region has 16 residues. The CDR3 region is CASSLAEVAGVYEQFF. CDR3 nucleotide sequence: TGCGCCAGCAGCTTGGCCGAAGTAGCGGGAGTATATGAGCAGTTCTTC.

The V gene is TRBV25-1, the J gene TRBJ2-5, with a possible D match to TRBD2 (5 bases). CDR1 MGHDK and CDR2 SYGVNS come from the germline V gene. The CDR3 consists of 13 residues. V dropped 2 bases and J dropped 5 bases, with 9 bases sitting between them. The CDR3 bases are TGTGCCAGCAGTGAACCCCCTAGCGAGACCCAGTACTTC. The encoded protein is CASSEPPSETQYF.

V is TRBV23-1 and J is TRBJ2-7; 7 bases line up with TRBD1. TRBV23-1 is recorded as an ORF, its role being uncertain. The J segment lost 0 bases and the V segment lost 4 bases, leaving 9 bases of the junction unmatched. This CDR3 has 16 amino acids. As DNA, the CDR3 is TGCGCCAGCAGTCTCCGGCGCCAGGGGGTCTCCTACGAGCAGTACTTC. The encoded protein is CASSLRRQGVSYEQYF.

This clonotype has a count of ten or more. The rearrangement links TRBV7-9 to TRBJ1-5; maybe TRBD1 (5 bases). V lost 10 bases, J lost 3 bases, and 16 bases lay in between. CDR3 length equals 14 residues. In germline, CDR1 is SEHNR, CDR2 FQNEAQ (reference sequence). The CDR3 bases are TGTGCCACCTCCCTCGGGACTTTCAATCAGCCCCAGCATTTT. It is translated as CATSLGTFNQPQHF.

The chain employs TRBV7-9 and TRBJ2-5, with no clear D. V was cut by 1 base and J by 0 bases, with 12 bases left in between. Germline CDR1 is SEHNR and CDR2 is FQNEAQ (reference sequence). The CDR3 loop spans 16 amino acids. This chain's CDR3 is CASSLGVRSDQETQYF. The CDR3 DNA follows: TGTGCCAGCAGCTTAGGGGTACGCTCGGACCAAGAGACCCAGTACTTC.

This clonotype was seen at least ten times. The V and J genes are TRBV2 and TRBJ2-3, with D possibly matching TRBD1 (6 bases). CDR1 is SNHLY, CDR2 FYNNEI, per germline. V lost 0 bases and J 13 bases, leaving 14 bases between the germline ends. This CDR3 is built from 13 residues. CDR3 in amino acids: CASSEALLGAEYF. CDR3 sequence (DNA): TGTGCCAGCAGTGAAGCGCTTCTGGGGGCAGAGTATTTT.

This clonotype occurred many times. The chain is built from TRBV7-9 and TRBJ2-5; D is unresolved. Trimming removed 5 bases at V and 5 bases at J, with 12 bases between. Germline CDR1 and CDR2: SEHNR and FQNEAQ (reference sequence). The CDR3 is 13 residues long. The DNA for the CDR3 is TGTGCCAGCAGCCCATCTGCTGGGGAGACCCAGTACTTC. Protein sequence: CASSPSAGETQYF. The full variable domain, completed using reference TRBV7-9 and TRBJ2-5, is DTGVSQNPRHKITKRGQNVTFRCDPISEHNRLYWYRQTLGQGPEFLTYFQNEAQLEKSRLLSDRFSAERPKGSFSTLEIQRTEQGDSAMYLCASSPSAGETQYFGPGTRLLVL.

This clonotype appeared many times. This chain links TRBV10-3 with TRBJ1-6, with D possibly being TRBD1 (6 bases). V was clipped by 8 bases and J by 7 bases, with 15 bases between them. CDR3 length: 14 amino acids. Germline CDR1 reads ENHRY; CDR2 reads SYGVKD. CDR3 loop: CAIGQQGYNSPLHF. DNA for the CDR3: TGTGCCATCGGCCAACAGGGTTACAATTCACCCCTCCACTTT.

The gene calls are TRBV11-2 and TRBJ2-7; the D is unclear. The length of the CDR3 is 13 residues. Germline V CDR1 and CDR2: SGHAT, FQNNGV. The V gene lost 2 bases and the J gene lost 2 bases, with 7 bases spanning the gap. CDR3 loop: CASSLRPAYEQYF. The CDR3 DNA sequence: TGTGCCAGCAGCTTAAGACCAGCCTACGAGCAGTACTTC.

V and J are TRBV25-1 and TRBJ2-2; no definite D call. Deletions cut 4 bases from V and 0 bases from J, with 9 bases between. The CDR3 is 15 residues long. The germline CDR1 and CDR2 sequences are MGHDK and SYGVNS. The CDR3, as DNA: TGTGCCAGCAGTGTGCACGAAGCGAACACCGGGGAGCTGTTTTTT. Amino acid sequence: CASSVHEANTGELFF.

Many counts were recorded for this clonotype. The rearrangement links TRBV9 to TRBJ2-1; D might be TRBD2 (6 bases). Germline V gene sequence: CDR1 SGDLS, CDR2 YYNGEE. Trimming removed 4 bases at V and 8 bases at J, with 25 bases between. The CDR3 extends over 17 amino acids. This chain's CDR3 is CASSSRAGSPGGYEQFF. As DNA, the CDR3 is TGTGCCAGCAGCTCCAGAGCGGGTTCGCCCGGAGGGTATGAGCAGTTCTTC.

This clonotype was detected ten times or more. The chain employs TRBV28 and TRBJ1-6; D is unclear. Trimming stripped 5 bases from V and 5 bases from J, with 10 bases between. The length of the CDR3 is 14 residues. The germline V gene has CDR1 MDHEN and CDR2 SYDVKM. CDR3 DNA sequence: TGTGCCAGCAGTCGACCCGGGAATAATTCACCCCTCCACTTT. Protein product: CASSRPGNNSPLHF.